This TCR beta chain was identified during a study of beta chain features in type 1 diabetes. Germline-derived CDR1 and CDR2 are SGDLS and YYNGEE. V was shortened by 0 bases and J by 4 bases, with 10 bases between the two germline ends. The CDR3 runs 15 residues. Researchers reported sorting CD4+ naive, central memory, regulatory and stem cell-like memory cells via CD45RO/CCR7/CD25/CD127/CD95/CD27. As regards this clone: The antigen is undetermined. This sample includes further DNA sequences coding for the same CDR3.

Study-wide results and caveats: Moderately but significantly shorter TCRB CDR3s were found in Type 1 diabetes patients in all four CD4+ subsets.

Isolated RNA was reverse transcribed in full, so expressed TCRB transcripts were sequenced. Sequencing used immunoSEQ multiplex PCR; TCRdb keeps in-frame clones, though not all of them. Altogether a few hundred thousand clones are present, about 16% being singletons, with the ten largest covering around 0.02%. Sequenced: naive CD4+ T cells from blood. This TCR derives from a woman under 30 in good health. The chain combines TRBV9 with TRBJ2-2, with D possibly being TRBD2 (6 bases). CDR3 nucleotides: TGTGCCAGCAGCGTAGTGGGGGGAGGCACCGGGGAGCTGTTTTTT. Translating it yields CASSVVGGGTGELFF.